These T cell receptor beta chains were read from a single sample in a study of T cell changes during pregnancy in multiple sclerosis. Assay: immunoSEQ multiplex PCR; the TCRdb copy retains only in-frame clones and omits some. The table has about 75,000 clones, approximately 88% seen once. Sequenced material: peripheral blood, taken in the first trimester of pregnancy. Source of these receptors: a female donor in good health, enrolled as a control in a pregnancy study. The CDR3 runs from the conserved cysteine through the conserved F or W. Fields, in order: D gene, J gene, V gene, clone size, CDR3 DNA, CDR3 protein. The D gene is left open where the match is weak. Not every row has a clone size; where given, it reads once, few, many or a size class.

D gene: NA; J gene: TRBJ2-7; V gene: TRBV5-6; clone size: NA; CDR3 DNA: TGTGCCAGCAGCTTGGTTCCCCGACAGGCCTACGAGCAGTACTTC; CDR3 protein: CASSLVPRQAYEQYF
D gene: NA; J gene: TRBJ1-4; V gene: TRBV11-2; clone size: NA; CDR3 DNA: TGTGCCAGCAGCTTTGGGGGCAGTGAAAAACTGTTTTTT; CDR3 protein: CASSFGGSEKLFF
D gene: TRBD1; J gene: TRBJ1-2; V gene: TRBV6-5; clone size: NA; CDR3 DNA: TGTGCCAGCAGTCAAACAGGGGAGGTCTATGGCTACACCTTC; CDR3 protein: CASSQTGEVYGYTF
D gene: TRBD1; J gene: TRBJ1-4; V gene: TRBV4-1; clone size: NA; CDR3 DNA: TGCGCCAGCAGCTCCCCCGGGACAGGGCATGAAAAACTGTTTTTT; CDR3 protein: CASSSPGTGHEKLFF
D gene: NA; J gene: TRBJ2-3; V gene: TRBV10-1; clone size: NA; CDR3 DNA: TGCGCCAGTTACCTTGGGAGGACGAACACAGATACGCAGTATTTT; CDR3 protein: CASYLGRTNTDTQYF
D gene: NA; J gene: TRBJ2-3; V gene: TRBV14; clone size: NA; CDR3 DNA: TGTGCCAGCAGCCAAGCCGCAACCACCCGGGTTACTAGCACAGATACGCAGTATTTT; CDR3 protein: CASSQAATTRVTSTDTQYF
D gene: NA; J gene: TRBJ1-1; V gene: TRBV29-1; clone size: NA; CDR3 DNA: TGCAGCGTCCGAGCAGACTTCCAGAACACTGAAGCTTTCTTT; CDR3 protein: CSVRADFQNTEAFF
D gene: NA; J gene: TRBJ1-2; V gene: TRBV14; clone size: NA; CDR3 DNA: TGTGCCAGCAGCCAAGATGGGGGGACCAGCCTTTATGGCTACACCTTC; CDR3 protein: CASSQDGGTSLYGYTF
D gene: NA; J gene: TRBJ1-5; V gene: TRBV19; clone size: few; CDR3 DNA: TGTGCCAGTAGTCGCGGAGGAGGGAGCAATCAGCCCCAGCATTTT; CDR3 protein: CASSRGGGSNQPQHF
D gene: TRBD1; J gene: TRBJ1-1; V gene: TRBV15; clone size: NA; CDR3 DNA: TGTGCCACCAGCAGAGATCGGGACAGGGGGCAAGCTTTCTTT; CDR3 protein: CATSRDRDRGQAFF
D gene: TRBD2; J gene: TRBJ2-1; V gene: TRBV7-7; clone size: NA; CDR3 DNA: TGTGCCAGCAGCCCCACGGCTAGCGGGGGGGCCGGGTACAATGAGCAGTTCTTC; CDR3 protein: CASSPTASGGAGYNEQFF
D gene: NA; J gene: TRBJ1-6; V gene: TRBV27; clone size: NA; CDR3 DNA: TGTGCCAGCAAAGAGGGCATCTCACCCCTCCACTTT; CDR3 protein: CASKEGISPLHF
D gene: NA; J gene: TRBJ2-7; V gene: TRBV7-9; clone size: NA; CDR3 DNA: TGTGCCAGCAGCCGCGGGACAGTGTCCTACGAGCAGTACTTC; CDR3 protein: CASSRGTVSYEQYF
D gene: TRBD2; J gene: TRBJ2-1; V gene: TRBV5-6; clone size: NA; CDR3 DNA: TGTGCCAGCAGCTTTCTAGCGGAGAGCTCCTACAATGAGCAGTTCTTC; CDR3 protein: CASSFLAESSYNEQFF
D gene: NA; J gene: TRBJ2-7; V gene: TRBV15; clone size: NA; CDR3 DNA: TGTGCCACCAGCAGAGCAAGGGGCGGCGAGCAGTACTTC; CDR3 protein: CATSRARGGEQYF